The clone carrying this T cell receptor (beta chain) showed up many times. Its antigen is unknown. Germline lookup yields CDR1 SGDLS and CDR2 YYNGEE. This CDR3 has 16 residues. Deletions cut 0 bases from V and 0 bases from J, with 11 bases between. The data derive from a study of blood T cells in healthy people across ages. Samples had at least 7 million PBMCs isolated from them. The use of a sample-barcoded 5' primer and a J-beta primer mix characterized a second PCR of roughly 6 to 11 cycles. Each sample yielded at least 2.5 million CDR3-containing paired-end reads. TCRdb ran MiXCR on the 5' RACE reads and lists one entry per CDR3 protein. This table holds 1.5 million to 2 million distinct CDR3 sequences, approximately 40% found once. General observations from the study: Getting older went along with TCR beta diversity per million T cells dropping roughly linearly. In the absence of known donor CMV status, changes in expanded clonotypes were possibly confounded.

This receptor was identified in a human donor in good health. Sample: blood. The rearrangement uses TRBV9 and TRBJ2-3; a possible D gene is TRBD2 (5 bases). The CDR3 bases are TGTGCCAGCAGCGTAGGAGCGGACTCTAGCACAGATACGCAGTATTTT. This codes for CASSVGADSSTDTQYF.